The TCR beta chain under discussion was sequenced for a study of shared clonotypes between healthy human individuals. About the study: A couple of women and a few men aged 18 to 49 made up the donors. Three plates were used per donor for CD4 naive, three for CD4 memory, two for CD8 naive and one for CD8 memory.

Terminally differentiated effector memory CD45RA+ cells were excluded from the naive CD8 cells, which were CD45RO-negative and positively selected for CCR7. Sequencing used immunoSEQ multiplex PCR; TCRdb keeps in-frame clones, though not all of them. The repertoire holds some 580,000 clones, with 95% to 98% as singletons. The receptor was derived from a man between 25 and 39 years old in good health. Specimen: naive CD8+ T cells sorted from blood.

Written as DNA, the CDR3 is TGTGCCAGCAGCTCAAAGGGGGCAGATACGCAGTATTTT. Translation gives CASSSKGADTQYF. The rearrangement uses TRBV7-9 and TRBJ2-3; D perhaps matches TRBD1 (6 bases). The V end lost 4 bases, the J end lost 4 bases, and 9 bases lay between the germline ends. Per the germline V gene, CDR1 is SEHNR and CDR2 is FQNEAQ (reference sequence). The CDR3 consists of 13 residues.